The next 8 T cell receptor beta chains were all read from a single sample in a study of T cell responses to AZD1222 COVID-19 vaccine. Produced via immunoSEQ multiplex PCR; TCRdb's table is partial and in-frame only. Here the sample spans about 79,000 clones, 80% being singletons. Here the sequenced sample was peripheral blood, taken on day 0 of AZD1222 vaccination. The source of these receptors is an adult in good health.

The V and J genes are TRBV30 and TRBJ2-2; 7 nucleotides line up with TRBD1. The CDR3 runs to 15 residues. Germline V gives CDR1 GTSNPN, CDR2 SVGIG (reference sequence). Trimming took 0 bases from V and 1 from J; bases not matched to a gene: 2. The CDR3: CAWSVRTGNTGELFF. The DNA of the CDR3 is TGTGCCTGGAGTGTGAGGACAGGGAACACCGGGGAGCTGTTTTTT.

The rearrangement joins TRBV6-5 to TRBJ1-4; D gene ambiguous. The CDR3 extends over 14 amino acids. Trimming removed 4 bases at V and 0 bases at J, with 6 bases between. Germline assignment: CDR1 MNHEY and CDR2 SVGAGI. The CDR3 bases are TGTGCCAGCAGTTTAAGCGCAACTAATGAAAAACTGTTTTTT. This encodes CASSLSATNEKLFF.

The chain uses TRBV25-1 and TRBJ1-2, with TRBD1 as a possible D gene (6 bases). V gave up 0 bases and J gave up 7 bases, with 9 bases separating them. In germline, CDR1 is MGHDK, CDR2 SYGVNS. The CDR3 sequence is 13 residues long. CDR3 in amino acids: CASSEYQGTGYTF. The CDR3 bases are TGTGCCAGCAGTGAATATCAGGGGACTGGCTACACCTTC.

The J gene is TRBJ2-1, the V gene TRBV10-2; either TRBD1 or TRBD2 may fit D (5 bases each). Per the germline V gene, CDR1 is WSHSY and CDR2 is SAAADI. The CDR3 extends over 11 amino acids. Trimming removed 5 bases from V and 16 bases from J, with 15 bases in between. Here the CDR3 DNA reads TGCGCCAGCAGTCCTCCGGGACCTGCCTTCTTC. Encoded protein: CASSPPGPAFF.

This rearrangement joins TRBV2 to TRBJ1-6; the D gene is possibly TRBD1 (6 bases). The length of the CDR3 is 14 residues. V was cut by 6 bases and J by 9 bases, with 15 bases left in between. CDR1 and CDR2 (germline): SNHLY, FYNNEI. Written as DNA, the CDR3 is TGTGCCAGCAGAGCACAGGGTGGTAGTTCACCCCTCCACTTT. Translated: CASRAQGGSSPLHF.

This rearrangement joins TRBV7-6 to TRBJ1-1, with 10 positions matching TRBD1. Germline V gene sequence: CDR1 SGHVS, CDR2 FNYEAQ. There are 15 residues in the CDR3. V was clipped by 5 bases and J by 4 bases; unmatched bases: 7. The DNA for the CDR3 is TGTGCCAGCAGCATGTTGACAGGGGGCATCACTGAAGCTTTCTTT. Its protein is CASSMLTGGITEAFF. Based on the CDR3 plus reference TRBV7-6 and TRBJ1-1, the full variable domain is GAGVSQSPRYKVTKRGQDVALRCDPISGHVSLYWYRQALGQGPEFLTYFNYEAQQDKSGLPNDRFSAERPEGSISTLTIQRTEQRDSAMYRCASSMLTGGITEAFFGQGTRLTVV.

The chain has TRBV28 and TRBJ1-5, with 7 positions matching TRBD1. CDR1 is MDHEN, CDR2 SYDVKM, per germline. The junction had 3 bases not matched to a gene; V was cut back by 3 bases and J by 4 bases. The CDR3 is 14 amino acids. CDR3 sequence reads: CASSLGQLNQPQHF. The CDR3 DNA reads TGTGCCAGCAGTTTGGGACAGTTAAATCAGCCCCAGCATTTT.

The CDR3 here is CASSVASGGYNEQFF. The CDR3 DNA sequence: TGTGCCAGCAGCGTAGCTTCCGGAGGTTACAATGAGCAGTTCTTC. The chain uses TRBV9 and TRBJ2-1, with D tentatively TRBD2 (5 bases). CDR1 and CDR2 (germline): SGDLS, YYNGEE. The germline V and J ends were trimmed by 0 bases and 4 bases, with 11 bases remaining between them. CDR3 length equals 15 residues.